The rows below give T cell receptor beta chains drawn from one sample of a study of blood T cell repertoires in COVID-19. Data came from immunoSEQ multiplex PCR; TCRdb stores just in-frame clones and leaves some out. This sample has about 45,000 clones; approximately 83% occur once, and the top ten carry under 8.5%. Sequencing was performed on peripheral blood. These receptors all come from a man older than 75 in a cohort sampled during active COVID-19. Each CDR3 is given with its conserved first and last residue. A D gene is named only where the DNA matches it firmly. Part of the rows lack a size; the others show once, few, many or a class for expanded clones.

j_gene | len | d_gene | abundance | v_gene | CDR3aa | CDR3nt
TRBJ1-5 | 13 | . | . | TRBV20-1 | CSASRRINQPQHF | TGCAGTGCTAGTCGGCGGATCAATCAGCCCCAGCATTTT
TRBJ1-1 | 15 | TRBD1 | few | TRBV6-5 | CASSYSNYRGTEAFF | TGTGCCAGCAGTTACTCCAATTACAGGGGGACTGAAGCTTTCTTT
TRBJ2-5 | 12 | . | . | TRBV5-1 | CASSREKETQYF | TGCGCCAGCAGCCGGGAAAAAGAGACCCAGTACTTC
TRBJ2-1 | 15 | TRBD2 | . | TRBV5-1 | CASSSGTSGPNEQFF | TGCGCCAGCAGCTCCGGGACTAGCGGACCCAATGAGCAGTTCTTC
TRBJ1-2 | 15 | . | . | TRBV7-2 | CASSLVQGGTNGYTF | TGTGCCAGCAGCTTAGTACAGGGCGGTACCAATGGCTACACCTTC
TRBJ2-7 | 18 | . | once | TRBV27 | CASSFLRSGSGRSYEQYF | TGTGCCAGCAGTTTTTTACGGTCGGGTAGTGGGAGGAGCTACGAGCAGTACTTC
TRBJ1-6 | 17 | . | . | TRBV23-1 | CASSQPPGHVYNSPLHF | TGCGCCAGCAGTCAACCCCCGGGACATGTTTATAATTCACCCCTCCACTTT
TRBJ2-6 | 18 | TRBD1 | . | TRBV4-3 | CASSQSTGEQTGANVLTF | TGCGCCAGCAGCCAGAGTACAGGGGAACAGACTGGGGCCAACGTCCTGACTTTC
TRBJ2-3 | 15 | . | . | TRBV9 | CASSVRIGDTDTQYF | TGTGCCAGCAGCGTTAGGATAGGGGACACAGATACGCAGTATTTT
TRBJ2-7 | 16 | TRBD1 | . | TRBV18 | CASSPRQGLGSYEQYF | TGTGCCAGCTCACCCCGACAGGGTTTGGGGTCCTACGAGCAGTACTTC
TRBJ2-3 | 15 | TRBD2 | . | TRBV5-5 | CASSLSGGRADTQYF | TGTGCCAGCAGCTTGTCGGGGGGGCGGGCAGATACGCAGTATTTT
TRBJ2-2 | 18 | TRBD2 | . | TRBV9 | CASSLGLAGGQFTGELFF | TGTGCCAGCAGCCTCGGACTAGCGGGAGGGCAATTCACCGGGGAGCTGTTTTTT
TRBJ1-1 | 15 | TRBD1 | . | TRBV18 | CASSAQGALDTEAFF | TGTGCCAGCTCAGCACAGGGGGCGCTTGACACTGAAGCTTTCTTT
TRBJ2-5 | 15 | TRBD2 | . | TRBV7-9 | CASSFRRGAGETQYF | TGTGCCAGCAGCTTCCGGCGGGGGGCCGGAGAGACCCAGTACTTC
TRBJ1-4 | 13 | . | . | TRBV29-1 | CSVKGSLNEKLFF | TGCAGCGTTAAAGGAAGCTTGAATGAAAAACTGTTTTTT
TRBJ1-2 | 11 | . | . | TRBV6-2/TRBV6-3 | CASSSLYGYTF | TGTGCCAGCAGTTCCTTGTATGGCTACACCTTC